These T cell receptor beta chains were read from a single sample in a study of T cell repertoires in cytomegalovirus infection. Via MiXCR, TCRdb re-called the reads, giving one row per CDR3 protein. The sample consists of approximately 500,000 distinct CDR3 sequences, 16% of them appearing once. Sequenced: CD8+ T cells from PBMCs. Source of these receptors: a human donor in good health (CMV status not recorded). Some clones in this sample may be carry-over from other donors' samples. CDR3s include the opening cysteine and the closing phenylalanine or tryptophan. The D gene is left open where the match is weak. Clone size, where shown, is once, few, many, or a class for clones that have expanded.

abundance: many; v_gene: TRBV11-2; d_gene: -; j_gene: TRBJ1-6; CDR3aa: CASSFWKAGADSPLHF; CDR3nt: TGTGCCAGCAGCTTTTGGAAGGCAGGGGCGGATTCACCCCTCCACTTT
abundance: few; v_gene: TRBV9; d_gene: -; j_gene: TRBJ1-4; CDR3aa: CASSPHSGATNEKLFF; CDR3nt: TGTGCCAGCAGCCCTCACTCAGGGGCAACTAATGAAAAACTGTTTTTT
abundance: -; v_gene: TRBV7-3; d_gene: -; j_gene: TRBJ2-1; CDR3aa: CASGAGALDEQFF; CDR3nt: TGTGCCAGCGGAGCCGGGGCGCTCGATGAGCAGTTCTTC
abundance: -; v_gene: TRBV20-1; d_gene: -; j_gene: TRBJ1-5; CDR3aa: CSALGQNNQPQHF; CDR3nt: TGCAGTGCCTTAGGGCAAAACAATCAGCCCCAGCATTTT
abundance: -; v_gene: TRBV29-1; d_gene: -; j_gene: TRBJ1-1; CDR3aa: CSVGGSGLGRVTEAFF; CDR3nt: TGCAGCGTTGGAGGATCGGGTCTGGGGCGGGTGACTGAAGCTTTCTTT
abundance: -; v_gene: TRBV19; d_gene: TRBD2; j_gene: TRBJ2-1; CDR3aa: CASGSSGVGNEQFF; CDR3nt: TGTGCCAGCGGGTCTAGCGGGGTTGGCAATGAGCAGTTCTTC
abundance: -; v_gene: TRBV6-1; d_gene: -; j_gene: TRBJ2-7; CDR3aa: CATPGGAYEQYF; CDR3nt: TGTGCCACCCCCGGGGGTGCCTACGAGCAGTACTTC
abundance: few; v_gene: TRBV2; d_gene: -; j_gene: TRBJ2-1; CDR3aa: CASSEVVVQGNYNEQFF; CDR3nt: TGTGCCAGCAGTGAAGTGGTAGTACAGGGTAATTACAATGAGCAGTTCTTC
abundance: -; v_gene: TRBV2; d_gene: -; j_gene: TRBJ1-2; CDR3aa: CANLFVDKINYGYTF; CDR3nt: TGTGCCAACCTATTCGTGGACAAGATTAACTATGGCTACACCTTC
abundance: many; v_gene: TRBV7-9; d_gene: -; j_gene: TRBJ2-3; CDR3aa: CASSWITPTDTQYF; CDR3nt: TGTGCCAGCAGCTGGATTACTCCCACAGATACGCAGTATTTT
abundance: many; v_gene: TRBV27; d_gene: TRBD1; j_gene: TRBJ2-1; CDR3aa: CASSIQGAREQFF; CDR3nt: TGTGCCAGCAGCATTCAGGGGGCACGTGAGCAGTTCTTC
abundance: many; v_gene: TRBV6-1; d_gene: -; j_gene: TRBJ1-3; CDR3aa: CASSGLLGNTIYF; CDR3nt: TGTGCCAGCAGTGGACTTTTGGGAAACACCATATATTTT
abundance: -; v_gene: TRBV20-1; d_gene: -; j_gene: TRBJ2-1; CDR3aa: CRVGINEQFF; CDR3nt: TGCAGGGTCGGGATAAATGAGCAGTTCTTC
abundance: many; v_gene: TRBV7-2; d_gene: TRBD1; j_gene: TRBJ2-7; CDR3aa: CASSSTGGLASEQYF; CDR3nt: TGTGCCAGCAGCTCCACAGGGGGTCTGGCATCCGAGCAGTACTTC
abundance: many; v_gene: TRBV12-3/TRBV12-4; d_gene: -; j_gene: TRBJ1-1; CDR3aa: CASSLALALETEAFF; CDR3nt: TGTGCCAGCAGTTTAGCGCTGGCCCTGGAGACTGAAGCTTTCTTT
abundance: -; v_gene: TRBV19; d_gene: -; j_gene: TRBJ1-1; CDR3aa: CASSFAGEGTEAFF; CDR3nt: TGTGCCAGTAGTTTCGCAGGGGAGGGCACTGAAGCTTTCTTT
abundance: many; v_gene: TRBV12-3/TRBV12-4; d_gene: TRBD1; j_gene: TRBJ2-7; CDR3aa: CASSLEGTGPYEQYF; CDR3nt: TGTGCCAGCAGTTTAGAGGGGACAGGGCCCTACGAGCAGTACTTC
abundance: -; v_gene: TRBV14; d_gene: -; j_gene: TRBJ2-1; CDR3aa: CASSQDGASRSPYNEQFF; CDR3nt: TGTGCCAGCAGCCAAGACGGGGCTAGCCGGAGCCCCTACAATGAGCAGTTCTTC
abundance: many; v_gene: TRBV28; d_gene: -; j_gene: TRBJ2-4; CDR3aa: CASSLGQAPLNIQYF; CDR3nt: TGTGCCAGCAGCCTAGGGCAGGCTCCTTTAAACATTCAGTACTTC
abundance: few; v_gene: TRBV20-1; d_gene: -; j_gene: TRBJ1-2; CDR3aa: CSGRTEAYGYTF; CDR3nt: TGCAGTGGTCGGACGGAAGCTTATGGCTACACCTTC
abundance: few; v_gene: TRBV28; d_gene: TRBD1; j_gene: TRBJ1-1; CDR3aa: CASSSPGQGHTEAFF; CDR3nt: TGTGCCAGCAGTAGTCCGGGACAGGGGCACACTGAAGCTTTCTTT
abundance: -; v_gene: TRBV12-3/TRBV12-4; d_gene: -; j_gene: TRBJ2-3; CDR3aa: CASRGFTFTDTQYF; CDR3nt: TGTGCCAGCAGGGGATTCACCTTCACAGATACGCAGTATTTT
abundance: -; v_gene: TRBV24-1; d_gene: -; j_gene: TRBJ1-2; CDR3aa: CATGHRDGYTF; CDR3nt: TGTGCCACCGGCCACAGGGATGGCTACACCTTC
abundance: -; v_gene: TRBV28; d_gene: -; j_gene: TRBJ2-5; CDR3aa: CASSLRTVEETQYF; CDR3nt: TGTGCCAGCAGTTTAAGGACAGTGGAAGAGACCCAGTACTTC
abundance: many; v_gene: TRBV6-1; d_gene: -; j_gene: TRBJ2-7; CDR3aa: CASSEWSNYEQYF; CDR3nt: TGTGCCAGCAGTGAATGGTCTAACTACGAGCAGTACTTC
abundance: large; v_gene: TRBV12-3/TRBV12-4; d_gene: -; j_gene: TRBJ1-2; CDR3aa: CASSLGGGRRGYTF; CDR3nt: TGTGCCAGCAGTTTAGGAGGGGGGCGAAGGGGCTACACCTTC
abundance: few; v_gene: TRBV7-9; d_gene: -; j_gene: TRBJ2-3; CDR3aa: CASTSVLAMRTDTQYF; CDR3nt: TGTGCCAGCACCTCCGTCCTAGCTATGCGCACAGATACGCAGTATTTT
abundance: -; v_gene: TRBV5-4; d_gene: -; j_gene: TRBJ1-1; CDR3aa: CASSPRGIREAFF; CDR3nt: TGTGCCAGCAGCCCTCGGGGGATTAGGGAAGCTTTCTTT
abundance: few; v_gene: TRBV20-1; d_gene: -; j_gene: TRBJ2-5; CDR3aa: CSARDLKGSYKETQYF; CDR3nt: TGCAGTGCTAGAGATCTAAAGGGCTCCTACAAGGAGACCCAGTACTTC
abundance: -; v_gene: TRBV6-5; d_gene: -; j_gene: TRBJ1-2; CDR3aa: CASSYSVGETNYGYTF; CDR3nt: TGTGCCAGCAGTTACTCGGTGGGGGAGACTAACTATGGCTACACCTTC
abundance: many; v_gene: TRBV14; d_gene: -; j_gene: TRBJ2-1; CDR3aa: CASSQGISNEQFF; CDR3nt: TGTGCCAGCAGCCAGGGGATAAGCAATGAGCAGTTCTTC